This T cell receptor beta chain was profiled in a study of regulatory T cells in long-lasting Graves disease. Turning to the study itself: Prior antithyroid drug treatment in newly diagnosed Graves' patients lasted under 3 months.

Through Arm-PCR of CDR3 regions and iRepertoire HTBI primers, TCR beta libraries were built. One entry per CDR3 protein, called by TCRdb with MiXCR from the multiplex PCR reads. The profile covers 350,000 to 400,000 distinct CDR3 sequences, with around 16% appearing a single time and about a fifth taken by the ten largest. The trim removed 6 bases at V and 0 bases at J, leaving 9 bases unmatched. Germline loops: CDR1 SGHTA, CDR2 FQGNSA. This CDR3 has 16 amino acids. As for time point: newly diagnosed GD, antithyroid drugs for less than 3 months. PBMC-extracted RNA yielded the TCR library. This clonotype was seen a few times.

This material consisted of peripheral blood mononuclear cells (PBMCs), taken at new diagnosis, from a patient treated with antithyroid drugs. This TCR was sampled from a female donor with Graves disease. This rearrangement joins TRBV7-2 to TRBJ2-7; TRBD1 aligns across 9 bases. CDR3 residues: CASRSTPGQGSYEQYF. The CDR3 DNA reads TGTGCCAGCAGAAGTACACCGGGACAGGGCTCCTACGAGCAGTACTTC.